Shown below are 8 T cell receptor beta chains from a single sample sequenced in a study of blood T cell repertoires in COVID-19. Assay used: immunoSEQ multiplex PCR; TCRdb lists only in-frame clones, some missing. The top ten clones hold around 4.6% of a sample with roughly 230,000 clones, 85% to 90% of them seen once. What was sequenced was peripheral blood. These receptors came from a woman in her 40s who had recovered from COVID-19.

The chain recombines TRBV13 with TRBJ2-5; 12 bases match TRBD2. Germline CDR1 reads PRHDT; CDR2 reads FYEKMQ (reference sequence). The CDR3 length is 16 residues. V shed 4 bases, J shed 4 bases, and the junction held 7 bases outside the gene matches. The DNA for the CDR3 is TGTGCCAGCAGCTCCTCTAGCGGGGGGGCCGCAGAGACCCAGTACTTC. It translates to CASSSSSGGAAETQYF.

J is TRBJ2-7 and V is TRBV5-4; TRBD1 matches 7 bases. Germline V gene lookup returns CDR1 SGHNT and CDR2 YYREEE (reference sequence). This CDR3 spans 16 amino acids. The V and J ends lost 0 bases and 6 bases, in that order; junction bases with no gene match: 12. Written as DNA, the CDR3 is TGTGCCAGCAGCTTGGAGGGTCACAGGGGTTCCGGCGAGCAGTACTTC. Translation gives CASSLEGHRGSGEQYF.

This chain links TRBV6-5 with TRBJ1-6; D is perhaps TRBD1 (5 bases). V was pared by 5 bases and J by 8 bases, with 7 bases between. Germline V CDR1 and CDR2: MNHEY, SVGAGI. The CDR3 loop spans 12 amino acids. The CDR3 loop reads CASSQQDSPLHF. In DNA, the CDR3 is TGTGCCAGCAGTCAACAGGATTCACCCCTCCACTTT.

This chain connects TRBV5-4 to TRBJ2-3; TRBD2 agrees at 9 bases. The CDR3 consists of 18 residues. Germline CDR1 reads SGHNT; CDR2 reads YYREEE (reference sequence). The junction had 15 bases not matched to a gene; V was cut back by 3 bases and J by 4 bases. CDR3 protein: CASSSVAGAYYKPDTQYF. The DNA of the CDR3 is TGTGCCAGCAGCTCCGTAGCGGGAGCATACTATAAGCCAGATACGCAGTATTTT.

This rearrangement joins TRBV5-4 to TRBJ2-3, with 11 bases matching TRBD1. J was trimmed by 5 bases and V by 4 bases; bases with no gene match: 9. The CDR3 contains 16 residues. CDR1 is SGHNT and CDR2 is YYREEE in the germline V gene (reference sequence). Here the CDR3 DNA reads TGTGCCAGCAGCCGGACAGGGGGCATGAGGGTAGATACGCAGTATTTT. Encoded protein: CASSRTGGMRVDTQYF.

The chain has TRBV6-6 and TRBJ2-3; D may be TRBD2 (5 bases). The CDR3 is 15 residues long. V lost 4 bases and J lost 0, with 11 bases in between. Germline V gene lookup returns CDR1 MNHNY and CDR2 SVGAGI (reference sequence). The CDR3 sequence is CASSSRAPSTDTQYF. The CDR3 DNA sequence: TGTGCCAGCAGTTCGCGGGCTCCTAGCACAGATACGCAGTATTTT.

The rearrangement links TRBV9 to TRBJ1-2; maybe TRBD1 (5 bases). The CDR3 has 13 residues. CDR1 is SGDLS, CDR2 YYNGEE, per germline. V was trimmed by 7 bases and J by 7 bases, leaving 17 bases between them. The DNA for the CDR3 is TGTGCCAGCGGAGGGGCGAGCCCTCTTGGCTACACCTTC. Translation gives CASGGASPLGYTF.

The V and J genes are TRBV2 and TRBJ2-1; 7 bases align to TRBD2. This CDR3 comprises 18 residues. The V gene end was trimmed by 0 bases and the J gene end by 1 base; junction bases not matched to a gene: 9. Germline CDR1 is SNHLY and CDR2 is FYNNEI. The CDR3 here is CASSEAGGGLGSYNEQFF. For the CDR3, the DNA is TGTGCCAGCAGTGAAGCGGGGGGTGGACTAGGATCCTACAATGAGCAGTTCTTC.